This TCR beta chain stems from a study of neurological immune-mediated disorders. The sample's time point: longitudinal time-point 3. Unsorted libraries were generated from 2 million PBMCs held at -80 degrees C. On this clonotype: This clone may be a read error of a much larger clone one base away.

Per germline, CDR1 SGHRS and CDR2 YFSETQ. CDR3 length: 15 residues. The making of cDNA relied on 5'RACE with 10-nucleotide random UMIs. MiXCR, applied by TCRdb to the 5' RACE reads, yields one record per CDR3 protein. The table records about 84,000 distinct CDR3 sequences, under 4.5% of them present only once. Sequenced material: PBMCs. The chain joins TRBV5-1 to TRBJ1-6; D perhaps matches TRBD1 (5 bases). This clonotype originated in a woman aged 60 to 75 with multiple sclerosis. The CDR3 spells CTSSLGGTTDSPLHF. The CDR3 nucleotides are TGCACCAGCAGCTTGGGGGGTACGACTGATTCACCCCTCCACTTT.